The clone carrying this T cell receptor beta chain was seen many times. Antigen: not known. Next came a second PCR, run for about 6 to 12 cycles, which used a sample-barcoded 5' primer along with a J-beta primer mix. TCRdb used MiXCR to reprocess the 5' RACE reads, holding one entry per CDR3 protein. In the table there are some 370,000 distinct CDR3 sequences, roughly half of which are singletons. This specimen belongs to a study of blood T cells in healthy people across ages. Study findings and constraints: More naive CD4+ cells and higher diversity marked long-lived donors relative to aged donors.

Germline CDR1 is DFQATT and CDR2 is SNEGSKA (reference sequence). V gave up 6 bases and J gave up 4 bases, with 15 bases separating them. The CDR3 extends over 13 amino acids. Individuals who donated were healthy Caucasians from Russia aged 6 to 90. This receptor was identified in a man between 60 and 75 years old in good health. Source material: blood. This chain connects TRBV20-1 to TRBJ2-5; possibly TRBD2 for D (5 bases). The CDR3 is CSALRTRLETQYF. The CDR3 DNA sequence: TGCAGTGCCCTTAGGACTCGGCTAGAGACCCAGTACTTC.